A selection of T cell receptor beta chains follows, all from one sample in a study of CXCR3-negative and CXCR3-positive naive CD8 T cells. TCRdb reprocessed the 5' RACE reads; each CDR3 protein has one entry and no DNA is given. The repertoire table contains about 130,000 distinct CDR3 sequences. The sample consisted of naive CXCR3- CD8+ T cells from blood. Receptors were obtained from a human donor in good health. Some clones in this sample may be carry-over from other donors' samples. The CDR3 runs from the conserved cysteine through the conserved F or W. Size values are once, few and many counts, or a class for expanded clones, and some rows have none.

j_call clone_size v_call cdr3_aa
TRBJ2-7 NA TRBV7-8 CASSSQQGYPSYEQYF
TRBJ2-2 NA TRBV7-9 CASSPPRPGGGELFF
TRBJ1-2 NA TRBV6-5 CASSYTAIYGYTF
TRBJ2-7 NA TRBV29-1 CSVSRPQFQGEQYF
TRBJ1-3 NA TRBV4-3 CASSQDRGGSGNTIYF
TRBJ2-6 NA TRBV28 CASSLRGYGANVLTF
TRBJ2-2 NA TRBV29-1 CSVVWGQGNTGELFF
TRBJ2-7 NA TRBV7-9 CASSLVLSGGADEQYF
TRBJ2-3 NA TRBV29-1 CSVEELDSQDGPDTQYF
TRBJ2-7 NA TRBV28 CASSGTYYEQYF
TRBJ1-1 NA TRBV7-3 CASTSTGGFTEAFF
TRBJ2-1 NA TRBV7-6 CASSLGQITYNEQFF
TRBJ2-5 NA TRBV5-6 CASSPQTGPWETQYF
TRBJ2-2 NA TRBV6-5 CASTQGAQDGELFF
TRBJ1-1 NA TRBV9 CASSEGGASTEAFF
TRBJ2-7 NA TRBV5-1 CASSRSGQGGTYEQYF
TRBJ2-1 NA TRBV7-6 CASSQQAGQYNEQFF
TRBJ1-2 NA TRBV7-9 CASLSAGDYGYTF
TRBJ2-7 NA TRBV5-1 CASSLAYEHREYSYEQYF
TRBJ1-6 medium-sized TRBV7-3 CASSSTGGAGSPLHF
TRBJ2-4 NA TRBV28 CASSSHRGVNIQYF
TRBJ2-5 NA TRBV29-1 CSVVGARETQYF
TRBJ2-1 NA TRBV5-1 CASSLPAGEGNEQFF
TRBJ1-2 NA TRBV4-3 CASSQARLTYGYTF
TRBJ2-1 NA TRBV11-2 CASSPQLAGVEQFF
TRBJ2-1 NA TRBV10-2 CASSDVLASHEQFF
TRBJ2-2 NA TRBV7-7 CASLDRATGELFF
TRBJ2-1 NA TRBV4-3 CASSHRTSGGTSYNEQFF
TRBJ1-2 NA TRBV3-1 CASSPIRGRGHGYTF
TRBJ2-6 NA TRBV19 CASSIVGGVGANVLTF
TRBJ2-3 NA TRBV27 CASSADRTDTQYF
TRBJ2-7 NA TRBV27 CASSLSGGIGHEQYF
TRBJ2-3 NA TRBV7-2 CASSSWTTSDTQYF
TRBJ2-1 NA TRBV3-1 CASSQSRTGVYNEQFF